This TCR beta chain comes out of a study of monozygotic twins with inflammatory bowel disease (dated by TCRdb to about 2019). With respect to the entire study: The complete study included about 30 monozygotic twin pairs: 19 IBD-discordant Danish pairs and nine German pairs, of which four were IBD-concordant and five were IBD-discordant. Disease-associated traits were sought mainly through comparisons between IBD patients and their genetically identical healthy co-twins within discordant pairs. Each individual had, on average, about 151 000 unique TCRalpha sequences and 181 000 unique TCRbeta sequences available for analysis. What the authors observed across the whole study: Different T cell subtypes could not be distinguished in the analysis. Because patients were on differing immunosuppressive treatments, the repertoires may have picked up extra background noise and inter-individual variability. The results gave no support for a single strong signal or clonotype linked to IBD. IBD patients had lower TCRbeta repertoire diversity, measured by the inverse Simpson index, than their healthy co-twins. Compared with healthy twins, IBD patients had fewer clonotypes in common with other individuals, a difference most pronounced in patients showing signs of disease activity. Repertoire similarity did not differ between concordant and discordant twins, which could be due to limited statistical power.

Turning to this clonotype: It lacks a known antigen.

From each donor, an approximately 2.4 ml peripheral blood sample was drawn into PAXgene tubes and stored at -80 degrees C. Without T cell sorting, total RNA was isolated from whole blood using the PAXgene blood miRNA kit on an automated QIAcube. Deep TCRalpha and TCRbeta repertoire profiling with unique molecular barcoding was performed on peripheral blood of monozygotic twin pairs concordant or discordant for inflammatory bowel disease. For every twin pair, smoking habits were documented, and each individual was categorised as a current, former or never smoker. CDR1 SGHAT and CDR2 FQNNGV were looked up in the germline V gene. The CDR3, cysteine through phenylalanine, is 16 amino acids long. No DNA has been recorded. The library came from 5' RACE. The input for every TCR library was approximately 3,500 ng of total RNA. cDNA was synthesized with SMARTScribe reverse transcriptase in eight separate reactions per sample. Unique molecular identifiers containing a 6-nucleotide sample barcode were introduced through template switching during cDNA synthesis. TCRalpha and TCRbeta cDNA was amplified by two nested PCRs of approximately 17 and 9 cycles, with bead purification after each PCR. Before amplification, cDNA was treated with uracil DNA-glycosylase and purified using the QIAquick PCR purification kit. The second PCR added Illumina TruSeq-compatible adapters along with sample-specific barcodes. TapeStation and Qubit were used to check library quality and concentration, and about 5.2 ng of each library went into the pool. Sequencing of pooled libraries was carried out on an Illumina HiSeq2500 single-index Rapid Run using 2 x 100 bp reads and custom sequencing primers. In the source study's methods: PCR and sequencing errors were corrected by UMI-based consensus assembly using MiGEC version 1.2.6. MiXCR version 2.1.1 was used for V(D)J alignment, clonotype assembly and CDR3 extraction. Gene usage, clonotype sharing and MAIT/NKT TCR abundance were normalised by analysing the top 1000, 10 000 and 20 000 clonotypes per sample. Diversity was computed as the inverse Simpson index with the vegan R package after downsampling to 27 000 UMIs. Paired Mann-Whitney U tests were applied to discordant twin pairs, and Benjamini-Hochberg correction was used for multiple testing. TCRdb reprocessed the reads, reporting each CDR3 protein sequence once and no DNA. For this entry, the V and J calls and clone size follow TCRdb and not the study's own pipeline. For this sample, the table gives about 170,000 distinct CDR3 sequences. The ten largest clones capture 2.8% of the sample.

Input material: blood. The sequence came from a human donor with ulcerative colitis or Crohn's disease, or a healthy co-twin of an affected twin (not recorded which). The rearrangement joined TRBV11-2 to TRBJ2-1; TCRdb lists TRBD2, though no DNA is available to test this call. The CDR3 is CASSLDWGTSGVEQFF. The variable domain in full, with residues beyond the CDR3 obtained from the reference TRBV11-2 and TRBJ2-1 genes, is EAGVAQSPRYKIIEKRQSVAFWCNPISGHATLYWYQQILGQGPKLLIQFQNNGVVDDSQLPKDRFSAERLKGVDSTLKIQPAKLEDSAVYLCASSLDWGTSGVEQFFGPGTRLTVL.